This is a list of T cell receptor beta chains from one sample in a study of blood T cell repertoires in COVID-19. Some clones are missing from TCRdb's copy, which holds only in-frame ones; the method was immunoSEQ multiplex PCR. The sample lists roughly 120,000 clones, roughly 84% seen once, with approximately 7.9% in the top ten. Material: peripheral blood. All receptors derive from a woman older than 75 with active or convalescent COVID-19. Both conserved end residues are part of each CDR3. The D gene is left open where the match is weak. Clone size is stated in some rows and not others, as once, few, many or a class when expanded.

d_call	j_call	clone_size	v_call	cdr3_nt	cdr3_aa
-	TRBJ2-1	few	TRBV9	TGTGCCAGCAGCGAGGAACAGGGTGCCTCCTACAATGAGCAGTTCTTC	CASSEEQGASYNEQFF
-	TRBJ1-2	-	TRBV5-1	TGCGCCAGCAGCTTGTCCCCGACAACTTCTGGCTACACCTTC	CASSLSPTTSGYTF
TRBD1	TRBJ1-6	-	TRBV19	TGTGCCAGCGCAGCGGGACAGGGGTATTCACCCCTCCACTTT	CASAAGQGYSPLHF
-	TRBJ2-3	once	TRBV5-4	TGTGCCAGCAGCTTGGCGGTAGCCTACACAGATACGCAGTATTTT	CASSLAVAYTDTQYF
-	TRBJ2-1	-	TRBV25-1	TGTGCCAGCATGTCGCGGAGCAATGAGCAGTTCTTC	CASMSRSNEQFF
-	TRBJ2-1	-	TRBV4-2	TGTGCCAGCAGCCAAGAGGGTGGAGGGAGTCCTTACAATGAGCAGTTCTTC	CASSQEGGGSPYNEQFF
-	TRBJ1-1	-	TRBV19	TGTGCCAGTAGGAGATCGGGCGCAGGGGCTGCGCACACTGAAGCTTTCTTT	CASRRSGAGAAHTEAFF
TRBD1	TRBJ1-2	-	TRBV6-5	TGTGCCAGCAGCGACAGGGCCTTTGGCTACACCTTC	CASSDRAFGYTF
-	TRBJ2-1	-	TRBV18	TGTGCCAGCTCACCCAGGGAATACGATGAGCAGTTCTTC	CASSPREYDEQFF
TRBD2	TRBJ2-4	-	TRBV2	TGTGCCAGCAGTGCTTCCCGGGGAGGGGTCGACAAAAACATTCAGTACTTC	CASSASRGGVDKNIQYF
-	TRBJ1-1	-	TRBV3-1/TRBV3-2	TGTGCCAGCAGCCATTCCGGTGGTCTGAGCACTGAAGCTTTCTTT	CASSHSGGLSTEAFF
TRBD1	TRBJ1-2	-	TRBV7-9	TGTGCCAGCGGCTCCAAAGACAGGGGGCAGGGCTATGGCTACACCTTC	CASGSKDRGQGYGYTF
TRBD1	TRBJ2-1	-	TRBV27	TGTGCCAGCAGCGGGACAGGGGGCGGTGAGCAGTTCTTC	CASSGTGGGEQFF
-	TRBJ1-1	-	TRBV6-2/TRBV6-3	TGTGCCAGCAGCCCCCGACAGTTGGCTGGTTCGTCAGCTTTCTTT	CASSPRQLAGSSAFF
TRBD2	TRBJ2-3	-	TRBV2	TGTGCCAGCAGGCCCCCTAGCGGGAGGATGAGCGCAGATACGCAGTATTTT	CASRPPSGRMSADTQYF
-	TRBJ2-7	-	TRBV15	TGTGCCACCAGCAGGAAGGACAGCTCGGGCTACGAGCAGTACTTC	CATSRKDSSGYEQYF
-	TRBJ1-1	-	TRBV12-3/TRBV12-4	TGTGCCAGCAGGCCACTTGATTACACTGAAGCTTTCTTT	CASRPLDYTEAFF
-	TRBJ2-5	-	TRBV11-2	TGTGCCAGCAGCTCAGTGGCGGCTGGGGAGACCCAGTACTTC	CASSSVAAGETQYF
TRBD1	TRBJ2-2	-	TRBV5-1	TGCGCCAGCACCCCTCCCCGACAGGGGATCCCCGGGGAGCTGTTTTTT	CASTPPRQGIPGELFF
TRBD2	TRBJ2-5	-	TRBV5-6	TGTGCCAGCAGCCGGACTAGCGGACAAGAGACCCAGTACTTC	CASSRTSGQETQYF
-	TRBJ2-7	-	TRBV3-1/TRBV3-2	TGTGCCAGCCACCTGGGAGGCAGCACCTACGAGCAGTACTTC	CASHLGGSTYEQYF
TRBD2	TRBJ2-1	-	TRBV9	TGTGCCAGCAGCGTAGGGGCTAGCGGGATCAATGAGCAGTTCTTC	CASSVGASGINEQFF
TRBD1	TRBJ2-1	-	TRBV2	TGTGCCAGCAGAGGGGGCAGTCTAATTTCCTACAATGAGCAGTTCTTC	CASRGGSLISYNEQFF
-	TRBJ2-7	-	TRBV2	TGTGCCAGCAGTGTAAGGGACATCTTCCACGAGCAGTACTTC	CASSVRDIFHEQYF
-	TRBJ2-5	-	TRBV7-9	TGTGCCAGCAGAAGTACAGGATTAAAAAAAGAGACCCAGTACTTC	CASRSTGLKKETQYF